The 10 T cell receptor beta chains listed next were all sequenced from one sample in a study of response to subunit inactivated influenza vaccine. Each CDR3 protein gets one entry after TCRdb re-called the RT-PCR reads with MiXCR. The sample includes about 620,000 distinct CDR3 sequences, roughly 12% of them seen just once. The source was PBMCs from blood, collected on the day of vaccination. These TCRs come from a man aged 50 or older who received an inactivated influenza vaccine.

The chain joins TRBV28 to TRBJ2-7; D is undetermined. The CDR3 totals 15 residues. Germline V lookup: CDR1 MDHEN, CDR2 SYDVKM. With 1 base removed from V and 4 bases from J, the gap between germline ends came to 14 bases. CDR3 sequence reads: CASSLSPHFRYEQYF. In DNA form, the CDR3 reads TGTGCCAGCAGTTTATCCCCGCACTTTCGGTACGAGCAGTACTTC.

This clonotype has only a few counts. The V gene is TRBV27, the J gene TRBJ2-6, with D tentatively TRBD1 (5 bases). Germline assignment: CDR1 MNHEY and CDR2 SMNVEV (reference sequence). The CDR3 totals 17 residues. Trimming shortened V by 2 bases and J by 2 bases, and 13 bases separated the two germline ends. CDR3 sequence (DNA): TGTGCCAGCAGTTTAAAGGGGATAGGGGCTGGGGCCAACGTCCTGACTTTC. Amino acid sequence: CASSLKGIGAGANVLTF.

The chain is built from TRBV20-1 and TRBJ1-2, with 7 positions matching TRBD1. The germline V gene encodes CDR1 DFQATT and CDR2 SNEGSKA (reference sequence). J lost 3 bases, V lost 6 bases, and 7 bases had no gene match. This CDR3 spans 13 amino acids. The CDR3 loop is CSAPGGGDYGYTF. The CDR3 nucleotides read TGCAGTGCCCCGGGAGGGGGCGACTATGGCTACACCTTC.

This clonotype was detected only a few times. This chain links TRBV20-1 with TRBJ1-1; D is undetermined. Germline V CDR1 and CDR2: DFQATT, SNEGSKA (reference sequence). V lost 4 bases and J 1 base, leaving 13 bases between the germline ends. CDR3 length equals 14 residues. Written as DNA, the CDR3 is TGCAGTGCTACGCTTTCGGCAGCGAACACTGAAGCTTTCTTT. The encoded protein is CSATLSAANTEAFF.

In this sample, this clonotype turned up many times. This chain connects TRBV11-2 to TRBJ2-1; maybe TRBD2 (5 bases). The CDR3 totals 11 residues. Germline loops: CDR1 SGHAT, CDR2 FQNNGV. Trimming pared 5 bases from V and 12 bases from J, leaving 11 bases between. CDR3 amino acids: CASSRGRGQFF. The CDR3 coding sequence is TGTGCCAGCAGCCGAGGACGGGGGCAGTTCTTC.

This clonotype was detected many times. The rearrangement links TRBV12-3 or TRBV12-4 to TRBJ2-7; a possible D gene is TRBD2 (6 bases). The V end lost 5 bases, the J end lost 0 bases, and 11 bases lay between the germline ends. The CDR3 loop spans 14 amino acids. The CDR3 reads CASSRLGGSYEQYF. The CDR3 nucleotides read TGTGCCAGCAGTCGCCTGGGGGGCTCCTACGAGCAGTACTTC.

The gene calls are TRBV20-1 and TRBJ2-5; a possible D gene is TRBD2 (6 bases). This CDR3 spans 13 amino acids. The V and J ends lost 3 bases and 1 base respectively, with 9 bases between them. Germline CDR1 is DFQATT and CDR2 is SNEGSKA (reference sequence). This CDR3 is CSASGEAQETQYF. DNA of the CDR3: TGCAGTGCTAGCGGGGAGGCCCAAGAGACCCAGTACTTC.

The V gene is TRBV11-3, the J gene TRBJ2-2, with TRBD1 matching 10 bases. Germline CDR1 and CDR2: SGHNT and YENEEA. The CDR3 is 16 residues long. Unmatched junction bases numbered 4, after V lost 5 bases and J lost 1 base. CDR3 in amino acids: CASSARDRGNTGELFF. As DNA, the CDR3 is TGTGCCAGCAGCGCCCGGGACAGGGGGAACACCGGGGAGCTGTTTTTT.

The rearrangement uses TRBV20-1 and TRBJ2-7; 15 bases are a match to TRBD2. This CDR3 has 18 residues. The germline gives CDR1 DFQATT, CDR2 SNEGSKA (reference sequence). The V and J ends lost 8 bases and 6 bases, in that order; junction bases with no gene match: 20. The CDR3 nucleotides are TGCAGTACGCCCAGCATCCCGGGACTAGCGGGGGGAGCTTCCGAGCAGTACTTC. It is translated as CSTPSIPGLAGGASEQYF.

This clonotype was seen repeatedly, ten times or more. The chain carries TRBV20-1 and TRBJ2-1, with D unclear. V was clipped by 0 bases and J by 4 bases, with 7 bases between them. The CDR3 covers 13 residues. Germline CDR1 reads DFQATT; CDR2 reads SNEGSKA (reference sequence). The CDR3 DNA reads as TGCAGTGCTAGAGATTTTTTTTACAATGAGCAGTTCTTC. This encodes CSARDFFYNEQFF.